The subject of this entry is one T cell receptor beta chain. No cognate antigen has been identified for it. Per-base quality was not reported, and no clone a single base away is much larger than it. The CDR3 spans 15 residues, from the cysteine through the phenylalanine. The entry retains the CDR3 DNA only, 45 bases that are in frame from base 1. V is pared back by 1 base and J by 8 bases, with 16 bases lying between the germline termini. CDR1 and CDR2 are read off the germline V gene as SGHDT and YYEEEE. Each PCR received spiked-in synthetic TCR analog templates so that absolute template abundance could be estimated from read counts. The immunoSEQ assay used bias-controlled V and J gene primers to amplify TCRbeta CDR3 regions from genomic DNA. Rearranged TCRbeta segments were sequenced at approximately 20X coverage. For the original study's pipeline: Sequencing errors were corrected by clustering and CDR3s were annotated against IMGT to assign V, D and J genes. Out-of-frame and stop-codon sequences were excluded, and only productive TCRbeta rearrangements were used in downstream analyses. Clonality was calculated as one minus the Shannon entropy normalized by the log of the number of unique productive sequences. Clones differing between time points or between blood and tumor were identified by Fisher's exact test with Benjamini-Hochberg correction at adjusted p below 0.01. This is the immuneACCESS table as TCRdb keeps it, with only in-frame sequences that have V and J called. A part of the clones is gone; compared with another copy, unresolved V genes explain less than half, and the rest is unexplained. Clonal size and the V and J genes are those of that table, whereas D and trimming came from the DNA. The sample table holds under 130,000 clones, of which approximately 85% were seen once. The top ten constitute approximately 2.4% of the sample.

The cohort included under 35 patients with locally advanced or metastatic urothelial carcinoma who were treated at Memorial Sloan Kettering on a trial protocol. Peripheral blood mononuclear cells were collected from each patient pretreatment and during treatment, giving between 1 and 8 total time points per patient. The Qiagen DNeasy Blood extraction kit was used to purify genomic DNA from total PBMCs and tumor samples. PBMCs were collected pretreatment and during treatment, and were isolated and stored as previously described. This sample is drawn from a study of PD-L1 blockade in urothelial cancer (dated by TCRdb to between 2016 and 2019). Broadly, across the study: All patients started therapy in about 2014 and received atezolizumab 1,200 mg intravenously every 3 weeks. About nine tenths of the roughly 29 patients were males with bladder-origin urothelial cancer, and about 65% of the roughly 30 reported a prior smoking history. Patients had an ECOG performance status of 0 or 1 and had received between 0 and 3 prior chemotherapy regimens. Blood samples were analyzed at two time points: 3 weeks after treatment start (second dose) and 6 weeks after treatment start. A median of approximately 140,000 T cells and just over 80,000 unique TCRs was obtained from blood samples, and a median clonality of approximately 0.077 was observed. The study was an exploratory multi-omic analysis of somatic, immune and clinical correlates of response to PD-L1 blockade with atezolizumab in urothelial cancer. TCR sequencing covered pretreatment tumor samples and matched, serially collected peripheral blood taken before and after atezolizumab treatment. Durable clinical benefit meant progression-free survival longer than 6 months, and TCR features were also tested against progression-free and overall survival. In the same patients, pretreatment tumors underwent whole exome sequencing and RNA sequencing in addition to TCR sequencing. Nine patients reached durable clinical benefit, while 20 to 25 patients did not. Twenty-nine patients had pretreatment blood TCR-seq, some 25 had at least one posttreatment blood collection, and some 25 had tumor TCR-seq.

What the authors observed across the whole study: Because of the small sample size (n ≈ 29) and the many exploratory analyses performed, the results are intended to be regarded as hypothesis-generating. A pretreatment peripheral blood TCR clonality below the median was linked to improved progression-free and overall survival. Greater expansion of tumor-associated TCR clones in peripheral blood 3 weeks after the start of treatment was observed in patients with durable benefit (n ≈ 22, p = 0.022).

The receptor was derived from a man aged 50 to 59 with urothelial cancer. In this chain, TRBV5-6 is recombined with TRBJ1-5, with a tentative D gene TRBD1 over 6 matching bases. Specimen: PBMCs, collected around atezolizumab (anti-PD-L1) treatment. CDR3 region: CASSLRVGGDKPQHF. In nucleotides, the sequence is TGTGCCAGCAGCTTGCGGGTAGGGGGAGATAAGCCCCAGCATTTT.